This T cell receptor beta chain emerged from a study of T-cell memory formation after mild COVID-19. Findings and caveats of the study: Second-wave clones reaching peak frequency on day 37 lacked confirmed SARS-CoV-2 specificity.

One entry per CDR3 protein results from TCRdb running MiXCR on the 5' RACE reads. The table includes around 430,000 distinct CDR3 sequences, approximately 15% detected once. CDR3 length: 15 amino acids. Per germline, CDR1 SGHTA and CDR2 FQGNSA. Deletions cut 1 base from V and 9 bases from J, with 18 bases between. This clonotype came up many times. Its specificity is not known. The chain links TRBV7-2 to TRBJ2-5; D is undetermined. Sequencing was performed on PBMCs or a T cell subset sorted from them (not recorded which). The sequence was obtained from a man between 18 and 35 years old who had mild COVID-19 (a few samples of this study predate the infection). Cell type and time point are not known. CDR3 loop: CASSLEVSRAGAQYF. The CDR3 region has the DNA TGTGCCAGCAGCTTAGAAGTGTCTAGGGCTGGGGCCCAGTACTTC.